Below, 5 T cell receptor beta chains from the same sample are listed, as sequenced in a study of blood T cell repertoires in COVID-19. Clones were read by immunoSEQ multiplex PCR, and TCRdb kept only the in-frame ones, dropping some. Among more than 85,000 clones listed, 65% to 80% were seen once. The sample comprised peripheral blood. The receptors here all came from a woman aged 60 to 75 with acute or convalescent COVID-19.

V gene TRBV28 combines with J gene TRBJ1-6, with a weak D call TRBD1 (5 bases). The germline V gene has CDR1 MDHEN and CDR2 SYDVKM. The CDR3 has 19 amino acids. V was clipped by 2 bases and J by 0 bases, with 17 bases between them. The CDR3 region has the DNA TGTGCCAGCAGTTTAGGTCGACAGTTCATTAGCTCCTATAATTCACCCCTCCACTTT. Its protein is CASSLGRQFISSYNSPLHF.

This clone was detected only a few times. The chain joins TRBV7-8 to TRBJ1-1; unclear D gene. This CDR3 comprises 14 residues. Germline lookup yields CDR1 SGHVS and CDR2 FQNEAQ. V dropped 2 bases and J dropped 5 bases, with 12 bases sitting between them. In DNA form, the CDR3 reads TGTGCCAGCAGCTTATGGGGAGGGCAGACTGAAGCTTTCTTT. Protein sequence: CASSLWGGQTEAFF.

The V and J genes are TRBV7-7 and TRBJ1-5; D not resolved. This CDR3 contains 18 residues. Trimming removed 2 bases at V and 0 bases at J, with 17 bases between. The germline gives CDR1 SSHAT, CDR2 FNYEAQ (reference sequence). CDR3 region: CASSLKYGRRYSNQPQHF. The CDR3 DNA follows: TGTGCCAGCAGCTTAAAATACGGCAGGCGATATAGCAATCAGCCCCAGCATTTT.

CDR3 region: CASSPNSEGDWNTEAFF. DNA for the CDR3: TGTGCCAGCAGCCCGAATTCAGAAGGGGATTGGAACACTGAAGCTTTCTTT. J is TRBJ1-1 and V is TRBV11-3; D is perhaps TRBD1 (5 bases). The CDR3 is 17 amino acids. V was clipped by 5 bases and J by 1 base, with 20 bases between them. CDR1 SGHNT and CDR2 YENEEA come from the germline V gene.

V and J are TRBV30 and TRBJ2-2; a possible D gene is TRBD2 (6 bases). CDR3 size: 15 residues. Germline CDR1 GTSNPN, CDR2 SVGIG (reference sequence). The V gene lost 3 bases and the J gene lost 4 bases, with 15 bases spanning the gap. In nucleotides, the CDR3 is TGTGCCTGGAGGGATTTGGGACTGCTCACCGGGGAGCTGTTTTTT. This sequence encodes CAWRDLGLLTGELFF.